This T cell receptor beta chain is drawn from a study of HIV-infected patients and healthy controls. Study-wide results and caveats: Compared with untreated HIV+ repertoires, healthy controls showed roughly threefold more distinct CDR3s and higher Shannon diversity.

All unsorted peripheral T cells were captured because whole blood was used without fractionation. The CDR3 consists of 12 residues. Germline loops: CDR1 ENHRY, CDR2 SYGVKD. Trimming took 5 bases from V and 4 from J; bases not matched to a gene: 1. This clonotype was seen only a few times. Its antigen is not identified. Alpha and beta constant-region primers primed reverse transcription of approximately 500 ng RNA. Using multiplexing indices, alpha and beta chain libraries were generated apart by chain-specific third strand synthesis. Each CDR3 protein is one row after TCRdb ran MiXCR on the 5' RACE reads. The sample has about 11,000 distinct CDR3 sequences, under 6.5% seen once.

This chain connects TRBV10-3 to TRBJ2-7; 8 nucleotides match TRBD2. This TCR derives from an adult in good health. Sequenced input: blood. CDR3 nucleotides: TGTGCCATCAGTAGCGGGGGATACGAGCAGTACTTC. It translates to CAISSGGYEQYF.